One sample yielded the 7 T cell receptor beta chains listed below, sequenced in a study of CD8 T cells in ankylosing spondylitis. MiXCR, run by TCRdb on the 5' RACE reads, gives a single entry per CDR3 protein. The table records 300,000 to 350,000 distinct CDR3 sequences, under 15% of them present only once. Sequenced sample: blood, either unsorted or a sorted T cell fraction (not recorded which). The receptors shown here come from a male donor with ankylosing spondylitis or in good health (not recorded which).

This clonotype was detected ten times or more. The chain joins TRBV12-3 or TRBV12-4 to TRBJ2-1; the D call may be TRBD1 or TRBD2 (5 bases each). The CDR3 runs 13 residues. Trimming left V 11 bases short and J 0 bases short, with 11 bases between. CDR3: CAAGRDSYNEQFF. As DNA, the CDR3 is TGTGCCGCGGGCAGGGACTCCTACAATGAGCAGTTCTTC.

This rearrangement joins TRBV4-2 to TRBJ1-1; TRBD1 aligns across 9 bases. The CDR3 has 15 amino acids. V gave up 4 bases and J gave up 1 base; unmatched junction bases: 4. CDR1 is LGHNA, CDR2 YNFKEQ, per germline. The DNA for the CDR3 is TGTGCCAGCAGCCTCAAGGACAGGGGGAACACTGAAGCTTTCTTT. It specifies CASSLKDRGNTEAFF.

The rearrangement links TRBV29-1 to TRBJ2-1, with 8 nucleotides matching TRBD2. Germline CDR1 and CDR2: SQVTM and ANQGSEA. The CDR3 is 14 residues long. Losses at the gene ends were 3 bases for V and 3 bases for J; bases not matched to a gene: 4. The CDR3 region has the DNA TGCAGCGTTGACCCACTAGCGGTCTACAATGAGCAGTTCTTC. Protein product: CSVDPLAVYNEQFF.

This clonotype came up a few times. This sequence joins TRBV20-1 and TRBJ1-2; TRBD1 is a possible D gene (5 bases). The CDR3 contains 13 residues. Germline assignment: CDR1 DFQATT and CDR2 SNEGSKA (reference sequence). V lost 1 base to trimming and J lost 8 bases, with 14 bases between them. Here the CDR3 reads CSARVGAMGGYTF. CDR3 coding DNA: TGCAGTGCTAGAGTAGGGGCCATGGGAGGCTACACCTTC.

J is TRBJ1-3 and V is TRBV7-2, with a tentative D call TRBD1 (6 bases). This CDR3 is 15 amino acids long. Trimming took 5 bases from V and 0 from J, leaving 11 bases between them. Per germline, CDR1 SGHTA and CDR2 FQGNSA. The CDR3 reads CASSQGTASGNTIYF. The CDR3 coding sequence is TGTGCCAGCAGCCAGGGGACGGCCTCTGGAAACACCATATATTTT.

This clonotype occurred a few times. The chain uses TRBV7-2 and TRBJ2-7, with TRBD1 identical over 8 bases. V lost 1 base and J lost 9; bases outside the gene matches: 5. Germline CDR1 and CDR2: SGHTA and FQGNSA. The CDR3 loop spans 13 amino acids. CDR3 loop: CASSLEQGATQYF. Here the CDR3 DNA reads TGTGCCAGCAGCTTAGAGCAGGGGGCTACGCAGTACTTC.

This chain joins TRBV20-1 and TRBJ1-2; TRBD1 might be the D (6 bases). The CDR3 is 12 amino acids. Looked up from germline, CDR1 is DFQATT and CDR2 is SNEGSKA (reference sequence). Trimming took off 4 bases at V and 4 bases at J, with 10 bases between the two ends. In DNA form, the CDR3 reads TGCAGTGCTATAGGGGGGGGCTATGGCTACACCTTC. Its translation: CSAIGGGYGYTF.